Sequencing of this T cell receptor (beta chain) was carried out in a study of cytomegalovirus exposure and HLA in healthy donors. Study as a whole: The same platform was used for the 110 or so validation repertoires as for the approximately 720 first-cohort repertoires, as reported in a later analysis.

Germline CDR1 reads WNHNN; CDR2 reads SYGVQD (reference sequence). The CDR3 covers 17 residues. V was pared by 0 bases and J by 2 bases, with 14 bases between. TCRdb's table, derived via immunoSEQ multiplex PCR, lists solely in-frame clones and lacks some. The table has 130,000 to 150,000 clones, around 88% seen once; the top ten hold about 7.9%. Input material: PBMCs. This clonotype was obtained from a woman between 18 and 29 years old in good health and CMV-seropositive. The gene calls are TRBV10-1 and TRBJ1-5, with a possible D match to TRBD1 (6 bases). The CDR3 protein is CASSESIQGLCNQPQHF. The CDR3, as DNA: TGCGCCAGCAGTGAGTCGATCCAGGGGTTGTGCAATCAGCCCCAGCATTTT.